The next 9 T cell receptor beta chains were all read from a single sample in a study of blood T cells in healthy people across ages. The authors ran a second PCR of roughly 7 to 11 cycles using a sample-barcoded 5' primer and a J-beta primer mix. MiXCR was run by TCRdb on the 5' RACE reads, yielding one entry per CDR3 protein. This sample has about 1,500,000 distinct CDR3 sequences, with around 42% found just once. Sequenced: blood. These receptors all stem from a woman under 30 in good health.

J is TRBJ1-1 and V is TRBV4-1, with 8 bases matching TRBD1. J was trimmed by 1 base and V by 4 bases; bases with no gene match: 5. The CDR3 covers 15 residues. Germline assignment: CDR1 MGHRA and CDR2 YSYEKL. The CDR3 loop reads CASSPDRVWNTEAFF. DNA for the CDR3: TGCGCCAGCAGCCCGGACAGGGTCTGGAACACTGAAGCTTTCTTT.

The sample holds many counts of this clonotype. This chain uses TRBV20-1 with TRBJ2-3, with a tentative D call TRBD1 (6 bases). V lost 3 bases, J lost 2 bases, and 15 bases lay in between. Germline V gene lookup returns CDR1 DFQATT and CDR2 SNEGSKA (reference sequence). The CDR3 runs 15 residues. In nucleotides, the CDR3 is TGCAGTGCTAGGGCGAAGGGGGAGAACACAGATACGCAGTATTTT. This encodes CSARAKGENTDTQYF.

About this clonotype itself: One end of the junction fails to match germline, which may point to a read error. The genes are TRBV2 and TRBJ2-3, with a possible D match to TRBD1 (5 bases). CDR3 length: 15 amino acids. The germline CDR1 and CDR2 sequences are SNHLY and FYNNEI. The CDR3 bases are TGTGCCAGTGGGGCGAGGCCCCCCAGCACAGATATGCAGTATTTT. Translating gives CASGARPPSTDMQYF.

V gene TRBV12-3 or TRBV12-4 combines with J gene TRBJ2-7, with 7 bases that match TRBD2. CDR3 length: 15 amino acids. The V segment lost 7 bases and the J segment 3 bases; nucleotides outside the gene matches: 12. CDR3 nucleotide sequence: TGTGCCAGCACCTCCGGGGCGGGAGCGGGCTACGAGCAGTACTTC. Its protein is CASTSGAGAGYEQYF.

The chain links TRBV11-2 to TRBJ2-1; tentatively, D is TRBD2 (5 bases). The J call is doubtful: the DNA matches TRBJ2-7 better. The CDR3 sequence is 15 residues long. Per germline, CDR1 SGHAT and CDR2 FQNNGV. The CDR3 DNA is TGTGCCAGCAGTGGCAGTGGGAGCTCCTACAATGAGCAGTACTTC. This gives the protein CASSGSGSSYNEQYF.

The chain couples TRBV12-3 or TRBV12-4 to TRBJ1-5; perhaps TRBD1 as D (6 bases). This CDR3 spans 17 amino acids. V lost 5 bases, J lost 3 bases, and 20 bases lay in between. This CDR3 is CASSDSYGGPANQPQHF. For the CDR3, the DNA is TGTGCCAGCAGTGACTCGTACGGGGGGCCGGCCAATCAGCCCCAGCATTTT.

A few counts support this clonotype. This chain connects TRBV4-1 to TRBJ2-1, with 8 nucleotides matching TRBD1. Trimming removed 1 base from V and 4 bases from J; junction bases left unmatched: 6. The CDR3 consists of 16 residues. Germline assignment: CDR1 MGHRA and CDR2 YSYEKL. The CDR3 loop reads CASSQGTGTGYNEQFF. The CDR3 DNA reads TGCGCCAGCAGCCAAGGTACCGGGACAGGTTACAATGAGCAGTTCTTC.

The V gene is TRBV9, the J gene TRBJ1-4; no clear D gene. Looked up from germline, CDR1 is SGDLS and CDR2 is YYNGEE. The CDR3 covers 12 residues. Trimming left V 3 bases short and J 12 bases short, with 12 bases between. CDR3 loop: CASSGSGSELFF. The CDR3 nucleotides are TGTGCCAGCAGCGGAAGTGGAAGTGAACTGTTTTTT.

The chain is built from TRBV24-1 and TRBJ2-7; 7 nucleotides align to TRBD2. The last part of the DNA fits TRBJ2-5 better; the J call may be wrong. The CDR3 has 13 amino acids. Germline V gene data show CDR1 as KGHDR and CDR2 as SFDVKD. The DNA of the CDR3 is TGTGCCACCCAGGACGGGGGGAGAGAGACCCAGTACTTC. It translates to CATQDGGRETQYF.